This TCR beta chain was observed in a study of T cell clonotyping in hematopoietic cell transplantation. Regarding this clone: Its antigen is unidentified.

The data were produced by immunoSEQ multiplex PCR, yet TCRdb's version contains in-frame clones alone and is incomplete. The profile covers more than 40,000 clones, with roughly 85% appearing a single time and approximately 3% taken by the ten largest. CDR1 is MNHEY and CDR2 is SVGAGI in the germline V gene. V was shortened by 6 bases and J by 4 bases, with 9 bases between the two germline ends. This CDR3 has 12 residues. Study-level points and caveats: At the given depth, recipient repertoires were over 97% de novo clonotypes. Broader posttransplant TCR repertoire diversity was predicted by graft donor and pretransplant recipient Inverse Simpson Index values. Pathologically expanded recipient clonotypes increased progressively from day 30 to day 180 as diversity fell.

Sample time point: recipient sample about 28 days before transplant, after cytoreduction. Blood collection times were about day -28 and days 30, 100, 180 posttransplant. This sequence joins TRBV6-5 and TRBJ1-2; D may be TRBD1 (5 bases). The sequence derives from a man aged 60 to 75 with acute myeloid leukemia. Some clones in this sample may be carry-over from other donors' samples. The specimen was peripheral blood mononuclear cells, collected before stem cell transplant. The CDR3 coding sequence is TGTGCCAGCAGCCAGGGCTTCTATGGCTACACCTTC. Its translation: CASSQGFYGYTF.